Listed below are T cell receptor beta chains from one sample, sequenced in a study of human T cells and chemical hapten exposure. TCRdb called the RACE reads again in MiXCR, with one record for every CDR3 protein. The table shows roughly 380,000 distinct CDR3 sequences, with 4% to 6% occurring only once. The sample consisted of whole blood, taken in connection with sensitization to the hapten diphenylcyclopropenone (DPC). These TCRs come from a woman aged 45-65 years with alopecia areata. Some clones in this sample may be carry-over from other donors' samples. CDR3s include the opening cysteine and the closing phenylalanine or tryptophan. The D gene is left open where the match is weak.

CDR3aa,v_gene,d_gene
CASSFAYRPPTGELFF,TRBV12-3/TRBV12-4,-
CSARDSRGLQGQKYNEQFF,TRBV20-1,-
CASGPTGSNTEAFF,TRBV9,-
CASSFFLNTGDGTDTQYF,TRBV11-2,-
CASSQGGGSANEKLFF,TRBV4-1,-
CATSDGAQETQYF,TRBV24-1,-
CASGRDTNYGYTF,TRBV7-9,-
CSARGAGGGYEQYF,TRBV20-1,TRBD1
CASSLAAGDGYTF,TRBV7-6,-
CSVEDLDTQYF,TRBV29-1,-
CASSQDSGSYNEQFF,TRBV3-1,-
CASSLQGAEQPQHF,TRBV7-9,TRBD1
CASSLTGWGEQFF,TRBV12-3/TRBV12-4,-
CASSSGVTGQPQHF,TRBV4-2,-
CASSRLPQGNNQPQHF,TRBV12-3/TRBV12-4,-
CASKPGLDAYNEQFF,TRBV6-2/TRBV6-3,TRBD2
CATSRVGAVNEQFF,TRBV15,-
CASSYLGGGQGEQFF,TRBV6-5,TRBD2
CASRGAAGGEREQFF,TRBV28,TRBD2
CSVEEGSGANVLTF,TRBV29-1,-
CASTPGGGNQPQHF,TRBV2,-
CATSEAAANYGYTF,TRBV24-1,-
CASSLEGARSSPLHF,TRBV5-5,TRBD1